This passage covers 8 T cell receptor beta chains from one sample sequenced in a study of OX40 agonist ivuxolimab in advanced cancers. Clones were sequenced by immunoSEQ multiplex PCR, and TCRdb holds only the in-frame ones, with some missing. The sample lists fewer than 20,000 clones, 65% to 80% seen once, with approximately 28% in the top ten. Sequences were derived from CD4+ or CD8+ T cells sorted from blood, sampled in a trial of the OX40 agonist ivuxolimab. These receptors all come from an adult with an advanced solid tumor such as melanoma, head and neck, liver or kidney cancer.

The chain couples TRBV2 to TRBJ2-7; no reliable D call. This CDR3 has 14 residues. The V end lost 5 bases, the J end lost 2 bases, and 13 bases lay between the germline ends. Germline V gene lookup returns CDR1 SNHLY and CDR2 FYNNEI. The chain's CDR3 is CASSLEPGPYEQYF. The CDR3 DNA follows: TGTGCCAGCAGTTTAGAGCCAGGCCCCTACGAGCAGTACTTC.

The V gene is TRBV7-9, the J gene TRBJ1-5; the D gene is possibly TRBD1 (5 bases). CDR1 SEHNR and CDR2 FQNEAQ come from the germline V gene (reference sequence). This CDR3 contains 16 residues. Trimming took off 4 bases at V and 3 bases at J, with 16 bases between the two ends. CDR3: CASSSPEDTDNQPQHF. The CDR3 bases are TGTGCCAGCAGCTCCCCTGAGGACACCGACAATCAGCCCCAGCATTTT.

The chain couples TRBV11-3 to TRBJ2-1; D uncertain. CDR3 length: 15 amino acids. The germline V and J ends were trimmed by 5 bases and 2 bases, with 13 bases remaining between them. The germline V gene has CDR1 SGHNT and CDR2 YENEEA. The DNA for the CDR3 is TGTGCCAGCAGCGCCGCGGAGCCCACCTACAATGAGCAGTTCTTC. Its translation is CASSAAEPTYNEQFF. Using reference TRBV11-3 and TRBJ2-1 for the parts outside the CDR3, the full variable domain is EAGVVQSPRYKIIEKKQPVAFWCNPISGHNTLYWYLQNLGQGPELLIRYENEEAVDDSQLPKDRFSAERLKGVDSTLKIQPAELGDSAVYLCASSAAEPTYNEQFFGPGTRLTVL.

The chain joins TRBV4-3 to TRBJ2-5, with 13 bases that match TRBD2. The CDR3 contains 16 residues. The germline V gene has CDR1 LGHNA and CDR2 YSLEER. Trimming took 2 bases from V and 5 from J; bases not matched to a gene: 5. The CDR3 sequence: CASSQRTSGSGETQYF. The CDR3 DNA reads as TGCGCCAGCAGCCAAAGGACTAGCGGGAGTGGTGAGACCCAGTACTTC.

The sample holds one count of this clone. The rearrangement uses TRBV4-2 and TRBJ2-4, with no clear D. This CDR3 is built from 14 residues. CDR1 and CDR2 from the germline V gene are LGHNA and YNFKEQ. Trimming took off 4 bases at V and 3 bases at J, with 10 bases between the two ends. This chain's CDR3 is CASSLRDNKNIQYF. The CDR3 DNA reads TGTGCCAGCAGCCTTAGAGACAACAAAAACATTCAGTACTTC.

The rearrangement uses TRBV13 and TRBJ1-1; 7 bases map to TRBD1. There are 16 residues in the CDR3. V lost 3 bases, J lost 1 base, and 8 bases stayed unmatched. CDR1 PRHDT and CDR2 FYEKMQ come from the germline V gene (reference sequence). The CDR3 DNA is TGTGCCAGCAGCTTCCTGACAGGGACCAAGAACACTGAAGCTTTCTTT. Its translation: CASSFLTGTKNTEAFF.

This clone showed up just once. The chain couples TRBV5-4 to TRBJ2-7; a weak D match, TRBD1 (5 bases). Trimming shortened V by 5 bases and J by 2 bases, and 17 bases separated the two germline ends. CDR1 SGHNT and CDR2 YYREEE come from the germline V gene (reference sequence). The CDR3 totals 15 residues. The CDR3 coding sequence is TGTGCCAGCAGGTTGTATGACAGACCAACCTACGAGCAGTACTTC. This translates into CASRLYDRPTYEQYF.

The chain couples TRBV7-8 to TRBJ2-7; tentative D call: TRBD1 (6 bases). From germline, CDR1 is SGHVS and CDR2 FQNEAQ. The CDR3 has 12 residues. The V end lost 5 bases, the J end lost 4 bases, and 9 bases lay between the germline ends. CDR3 in amino acids: CASSKRGYEQYF. The CDR3 DNA reads TGTGCCAGCAGCAAAAGGGGGTACGAGCAGTACTTC.